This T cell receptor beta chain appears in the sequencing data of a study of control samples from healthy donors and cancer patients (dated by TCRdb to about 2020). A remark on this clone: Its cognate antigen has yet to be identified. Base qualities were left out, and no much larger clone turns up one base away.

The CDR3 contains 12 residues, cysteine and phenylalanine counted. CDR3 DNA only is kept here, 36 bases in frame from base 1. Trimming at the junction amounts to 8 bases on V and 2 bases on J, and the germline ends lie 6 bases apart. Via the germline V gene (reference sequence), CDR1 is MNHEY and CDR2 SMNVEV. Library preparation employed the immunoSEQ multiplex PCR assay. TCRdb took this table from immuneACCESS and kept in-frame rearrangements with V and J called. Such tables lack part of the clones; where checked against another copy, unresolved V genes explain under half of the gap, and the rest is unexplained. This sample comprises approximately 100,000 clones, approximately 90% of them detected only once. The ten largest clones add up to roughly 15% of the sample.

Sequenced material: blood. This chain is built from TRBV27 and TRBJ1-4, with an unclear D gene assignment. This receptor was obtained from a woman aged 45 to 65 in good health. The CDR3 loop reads CASGPTNEKLFF. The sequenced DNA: TGTGCCAGCGGCCCCACTAATGAAAAACTGTTTTTT.